The 7 T cell receptor beta chains presented below share a single source sample, sequenced in a study of blood T cell repertoires in COVID-19. TCRdb keeps only in-frame clones here, not all; method: immunoSEQ multiplex PCR. The table records 150,000 to 200,000 clones, 70% to 80% of them present only once. The specimen was peripheral blood. These receptors all stem from a man aged 60-69 years with acute or convalescent COVID-19.

The chain carries TRBV27 and TRBJ1-6; no clear D gene. V was clipped by 4 bases and J by 9 bases, with 16 bases between them. Per germline, CDR1 MNHEY and CDR2 SMNVEV (reference sequence). There are 15 residues in the CDR3. The CDR3 loop reads CASSYGPLEGSPLHF. The CDR3 nucleotides are TGTGCCAGCAGTTACGGACCGTTGGAGGGTTCACCCCTCCACTTT.

The chain links TRBV29-1 to TRBJ1-6; TRBD1 is a possible D gene (5 bases). The CDR3 length is 13 residues. Germline V gene data show CDR1 as SQVTM and CDR2 as ANQGSEA. The V gene lost 5 bases and the J gene lost 9 bases, with 14 bases spanning the gap. The CDR3 is CSVRTGLGSPLHF. DNA of the CDR3: TGCAGCGTTCGAACAGGCTTGGGTTCACCCCTCCACTTT.

This chain uses TRBV6-5 with TRBJ1-5; D is uncertain. In germline, CDR1 is MNHEY, CDR2 SVGAGI. This CDR3 has 13 amino acids. V lost 7 bases to trimming and J lost 0 bases, with 7 bases between them. CDR3: CASTGGSNQPQHF. The DNA for the CDR3 is TGTGCCAGCACCGGAGGTAGCAATCAGCCCCAGCATTTT.

V gene TRBV6-5 combines with J gene TRBJ1-5, with 9 positions matching TRBD1. CDR1 is MNHEY, CDR2 SVGAGI, per germline. The V segment lost 6 bases and the J segment 6 bases; nucleotides outside the gene matches: 6. CDR3 length: 14 residues. CDR3: CASRTGTGTQPQHF. The CDR3 coding sequence is TGTGCCAGCAGAACCGGGACAGGGACTCAGCCCCAGCATTTT.

The chain uses TRBV30 and TRBJ1-6; D may be TRBD1 (6 bases). CDR1 and CDR2 from the germline V gene are GTSNPN and SVGIG (reference sequence). The V and J ends lost 4 bases and 10 bases respectively, with 26 bases between them. This CDR3 spans 17 amino acids. The CDR3 nucleotides are TGTGCCTGGACCCTCGCTACAGGGAGATTGATGGGGTCACCCCTCCACTTT. Its protein is CAWTLATGRLMGSPLHF.

This clone appeared once. The gene calls are TRBV27 and TRBJ2-1; 9 bases are shared with TRBD1. Germline lookup yields CDR1 MNHEY and CDR2 SMNVEV (reference sequence). The V gene end was trimmed by 5 bases and the J gene end by 5 bases; junction bases not matched to a gene: 10. This CDR3 region has 16 residues. The CDR3 nucleotides read TGTGCCAGCAGTGCCCTACAGGGGGCCCGGCACAATGAGCAGTTCTTC. Translating gives CASSALQGARHNEQFF.

The rearrangement joins TRBV9 to TRBJ2-4; tentatively, D is TRBD1 (5 bases). From germline, CDR1 is SGDLS and CDR2 YYNGEE. This CDR3 has 13 residues. The germline V and J ends were trimmed by 2 bases and 7 bases, with 10 bases remaining between them. The CDR3 loop is CASSVGQSNIQYF. CDR3 nucleotides: TGTGCCAGCAGCGTTGGACAATCTAACATTCAGTACTTC. Drawing the rest from reference TRBV9 and TRBJ2-4, the complete variable domain is DSGVTQTPKHLITATGQRVTLRCSPRSGDLSVYWYQQSLDQGLQFLIQYYNGEERAKGNILERFSAQQFPDLHSELNLSSLELGDSALYFCASSVGQSNIQYFGAGTRLSVL.